The present T cell receptor beta chain was sequenced within a study of cytomegalovirus exposure and HLA in healthy donors. V lost 4 bases and J lost 2; bases outside the gene matches: 8. CDR3 length equals 15 residues. Per germline, CDR1 SGHRS and CDR2 YFSETQ. In the case of this clone: Its specificity is unknown.

Primers: 60 Vbeta forward and 13 Jbeta reverse. Here immunoSEQ multiplex PCR was the method, and the copy in TCRdb shows in-frame clones only, minus some. The repertoire consists of under 200,000 clones, with approximately 70% occurring once and the leading ten covering 1.5% to 2%. Study-wide results and limits: A later analysis linked a missense DCLRE1C variant to TCR beta V- and J-gene trimming.

Sample: PBMCs. The genes are TRBV5-1 and TRBJ2-7; 8 bases agree with TRBD2. The TCR originated in a woman aged 30 to 39 in good health and CMV-seronegative. The CDR3 loop is CASSTRGSGTYEQYF. In nucleotides, the CDR3 is TGCGCCAGCAGCACGCGGGGTAGCGGGACCTACGAGCAGTACTTC. Variable domain in full (rest from reference TRBV5-1 and TRBJ2-7): KAGVTQTPRYLIKTRGQQVTLSCSPISGHRSVSWYQQTPGQGLQFLFEYFSETQRNKGNFPGRFSGRQFSNSRSEMNVSTLELGDSALYLCASSTRGSGTYEQYFGPGTRLTVT.